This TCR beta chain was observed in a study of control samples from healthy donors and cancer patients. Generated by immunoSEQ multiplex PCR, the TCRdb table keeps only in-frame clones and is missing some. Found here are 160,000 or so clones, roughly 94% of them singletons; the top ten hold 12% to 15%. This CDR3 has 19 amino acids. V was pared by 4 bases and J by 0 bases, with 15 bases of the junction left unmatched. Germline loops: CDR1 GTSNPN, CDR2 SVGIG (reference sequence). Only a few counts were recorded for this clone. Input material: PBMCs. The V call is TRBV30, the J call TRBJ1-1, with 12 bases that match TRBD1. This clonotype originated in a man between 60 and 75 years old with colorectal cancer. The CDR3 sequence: CAWTGTGGGFGKLNTEAFF. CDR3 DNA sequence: TGTGCCTGGACGGGGACAGGGGGCGGTTTTGGTAAGCTGAACACTGAAGCTTTCTTT.